This T cell receptor beta chain was recorded in a study of shared clonotypes between healthy human individuals. Study results and limitations: Clonotypes shared by all four sorted-subset donors had higher generation probabilities than non-shared clonotypes. Estimated richness was generally greater in naive than memory subsets. Only blood was sampled; tissue repertoires likely differ.

V lost 0 bases and J lost 6, with 9 bases in between. Germline V gene data show CDR1 as LNHNV and CDR2 as YYDKDF (reference sequence). CDR3 length: 13 residues. All donors were healthy HIV-negative adults lacking recent acute infections or vaccinations. Profiling relied on immunoSEQ multiplex PCR, and the TCRdb table lists in-frame clones only, not all of them. The repertoire holds roughly 2.2 million clones, with 85% to 95% as singletons. Turning to this clone: Its matching antigen is unknown.

This TCR came from a man aged 18 to 29 in good health. Some clones in this sample may be carry-over from other donors' samples. The chain is built from TRBV15 and TRBJ2-7, with D tentatively TRBD1 (6 bases). Input material: naive CD4+ T cells from PBMCs. Subset given: CD45RA+ positively selected. The CDR3 is CATSREVGGEQYF. The DNA of the CDR3 is TGTGCCACCAGCAGAGAGGTAGGGGGCGAGCAGTACTTC.